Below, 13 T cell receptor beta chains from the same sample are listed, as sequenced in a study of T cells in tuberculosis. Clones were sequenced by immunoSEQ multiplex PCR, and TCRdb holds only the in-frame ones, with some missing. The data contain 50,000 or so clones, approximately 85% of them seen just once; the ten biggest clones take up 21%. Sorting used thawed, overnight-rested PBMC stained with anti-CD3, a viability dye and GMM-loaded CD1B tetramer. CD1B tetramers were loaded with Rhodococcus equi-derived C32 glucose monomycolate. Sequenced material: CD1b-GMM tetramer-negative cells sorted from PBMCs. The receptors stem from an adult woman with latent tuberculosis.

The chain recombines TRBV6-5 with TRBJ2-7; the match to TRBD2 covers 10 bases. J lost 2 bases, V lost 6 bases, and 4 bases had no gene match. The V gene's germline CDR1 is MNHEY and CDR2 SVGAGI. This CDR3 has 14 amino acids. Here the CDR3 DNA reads TGTGCCAGCAGCGAAAGCGGGAGGGCCTACGAGCAGTACTTC. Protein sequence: CASSESGRAYEQYF.

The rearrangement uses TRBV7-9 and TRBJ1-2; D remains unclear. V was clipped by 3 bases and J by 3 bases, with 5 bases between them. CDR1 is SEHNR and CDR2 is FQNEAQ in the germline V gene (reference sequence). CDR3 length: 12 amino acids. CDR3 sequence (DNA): TGTGCCAGCAGCTTGGGAGACTATGGCTACACCTTC. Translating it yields CASSLGDYGYTF.

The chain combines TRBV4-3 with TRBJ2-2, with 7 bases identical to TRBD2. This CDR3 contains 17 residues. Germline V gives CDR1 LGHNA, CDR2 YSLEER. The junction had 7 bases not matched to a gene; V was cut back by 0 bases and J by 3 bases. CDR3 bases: TGCGCCAGCAGCCAAGAGGGCCTAGCGGCTGACACCGGGGAGCTGTTTTTT. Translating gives CASSQEGLAADTGELFF.

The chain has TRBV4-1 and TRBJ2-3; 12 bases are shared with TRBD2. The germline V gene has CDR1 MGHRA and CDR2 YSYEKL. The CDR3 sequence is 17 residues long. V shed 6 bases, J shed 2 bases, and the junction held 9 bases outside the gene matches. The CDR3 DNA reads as TGCGCCAGCAGACAACTGGGACTAGCGGGTACCACAGATACGCAGTATTTT. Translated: CASRQLGLAGTTDTQYF.

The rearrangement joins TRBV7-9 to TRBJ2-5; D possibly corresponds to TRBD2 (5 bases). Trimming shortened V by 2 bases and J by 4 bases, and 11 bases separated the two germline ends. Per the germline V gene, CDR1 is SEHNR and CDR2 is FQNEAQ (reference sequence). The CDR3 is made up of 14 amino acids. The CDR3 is CASSLRLPRETQYF. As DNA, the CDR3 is TGTGCCAGCAGCTTACGACTACCCCGAGAGACCCAGTACTTC.

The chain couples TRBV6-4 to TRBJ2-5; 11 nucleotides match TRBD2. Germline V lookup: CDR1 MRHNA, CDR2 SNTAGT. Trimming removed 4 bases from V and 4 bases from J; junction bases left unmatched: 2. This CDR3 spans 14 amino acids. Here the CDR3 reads CASSGGTSGETQYF. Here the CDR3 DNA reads TGTGCCAGCAGTGGGGGGACTAGCGGAGAGACCCAGTACTTC.

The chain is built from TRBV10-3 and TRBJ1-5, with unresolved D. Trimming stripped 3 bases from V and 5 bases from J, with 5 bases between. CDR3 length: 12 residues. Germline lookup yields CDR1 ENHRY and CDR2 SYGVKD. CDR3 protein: CAISDPDQPQHF. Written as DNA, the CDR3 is TGTGCCATCAGTGACCCGGATCAGCCCCAGCATTTT.

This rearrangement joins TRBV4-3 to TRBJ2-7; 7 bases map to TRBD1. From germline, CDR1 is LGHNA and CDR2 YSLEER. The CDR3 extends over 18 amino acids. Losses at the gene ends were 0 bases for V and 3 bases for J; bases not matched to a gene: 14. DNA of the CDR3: TGCGCCAGCAGCCAAGAGTGGTATGGAAACAGGGGTGGCTACGAGCAGTACTTC. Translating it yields CASSQEWYGNRGGYEQYF.

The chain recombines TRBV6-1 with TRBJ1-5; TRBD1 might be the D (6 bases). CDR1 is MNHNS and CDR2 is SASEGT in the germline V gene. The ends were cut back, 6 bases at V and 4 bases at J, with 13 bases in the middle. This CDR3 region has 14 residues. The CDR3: CASRAGEGNQPQHF. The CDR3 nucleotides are TGTGCCAGCAGAGCAGGGGAGGGAAATCAGCCCCAGCATTTT.

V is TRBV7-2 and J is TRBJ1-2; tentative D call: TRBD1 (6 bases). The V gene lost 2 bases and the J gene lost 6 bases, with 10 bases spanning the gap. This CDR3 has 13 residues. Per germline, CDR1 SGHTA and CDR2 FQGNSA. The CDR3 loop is CASSLTGFHGYTF. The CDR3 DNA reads TGTGCCAGCAGCTTAACAGGGTTCCATGGCTACACCTTC.

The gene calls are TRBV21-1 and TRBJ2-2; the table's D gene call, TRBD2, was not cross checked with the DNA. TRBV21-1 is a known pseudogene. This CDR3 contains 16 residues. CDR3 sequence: CASLRPAGECTGELFF. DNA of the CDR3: TGTGCCAGCTTAAGGCCCGCGGGAGAATGCACCGGGGAGCTGTTTTTT.

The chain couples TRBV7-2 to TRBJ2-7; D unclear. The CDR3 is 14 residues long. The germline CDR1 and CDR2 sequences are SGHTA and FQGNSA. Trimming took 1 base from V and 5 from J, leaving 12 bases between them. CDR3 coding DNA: TGTGCCAGCAGCTTAGAACAGTACCTCCACGAGCAGTACTTC. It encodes CASSLEQYLHEQYF.

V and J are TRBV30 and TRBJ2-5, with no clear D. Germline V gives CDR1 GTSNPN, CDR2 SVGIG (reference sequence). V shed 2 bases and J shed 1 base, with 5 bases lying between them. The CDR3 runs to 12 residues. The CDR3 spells CAWSYGQETQYF. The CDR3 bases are TGTGCCTGGAGTTACGGCCAAGAGACCCAGTACTTC.